The 8 T cell receptor beta chains below were found in one sample sequenced in a study of cytomegalovirus exposure and HLA in healthy donors. It was with 60 Vbeta and 13 Jbeta primers that the PCR ran. This table comes from immunoSEQ multiplex PCR, and its TCRdb copy is limited to in-frame clones, with some not included. Among some 190,000 clones listed, roughly 77% were seen once. Material for sequencing was PBMCs. These receptors originate from a woman aged 45 to 65 in good health and CMV-seronegative.

This CDR3 is CATRLSGGRETQYF. The CDR3 DNA follows: TGTGCCACCAGACTTAGCGGGGGTAGGGAGACCCAGTACTTC. The chain couples TRBV15 to TRBJ2-5; 9 nucleotides match TRBD2. The V gene's germline CDR1 is LNHNV and CDR2 YYDKDF (reference sequence). J gave up 5 bases and V 6 bases, and 7 bases lay outside the gene matches. The CDR3 loop spans 14 amino acids.

This sequence joins TRBV6-5 and TRBJ1-1; 9 nucleotides match TRBD1. V trimming: 8 bases; J trimming: 8 bases; junction bases outside the gene matches: 12. The CDR3 has 14 residues. Germline CDR1 MNHEY, CDR2 SVGAGI. The CDR3 protein is CASPKPGQGREAFF. In DNA form, the CDR3 reads TGTGCCAGCCCCAAGCCGGGACAGGGTCGAGAAGCTTTCTTT.

The chain combines TRBV7-9 with TRBJ2-1; TRBD2 aligns across 14 bases. V was pared by 10 bases and J by 10 bases, with 9 bases of the junction left unmatched. Germline V gives CDR1 SEHNR, CDR2 FQNEAQ (reference sequence). The CDR3 spans 14 residues. CDR3 nucleotide sequence: TGTGCCACCCCCGGGACTAGCGGGGGACGGGAGCAGTTCTTC. Protein sequence: CATPGTSGGREQFF.

This CDR3 reads CASSEAQGFQEEQYF. The CDR3, as DNA: TGTGCCAGCAGTGAGGCCCAGGGGTTCCAAGAAGAGCAGTACTTC. This rearrangement joins TRBV6-1 to TRBJ2-7, with D perhaps TRBD1 (6 bases). The germline gives CDR1 MNHNS, CDR2 SASEGT. The length of the CDR3 is 15 residues. V lost 3 bases and J 7 bases, leaving 19 bases between the germline ends.

The chain couples TRBV28 to TRBJ2-7; D is perhaps TRBD1 (5 bases). The CDR3 covers 14 residues. Germline loops: CDR1 MDHEN, CDR2 SYDVKM. The V and J ends lost 5 bases and 2 bases respectively, with 13 bases between them. The DNA of the CDR3 is TGTGCCAGCAGTCCTCTCACAGGCGCCTACGAGCAGTACTTC. Translation gives CASSPLTGAYEQYF.

The chain uses TRBV27 and TRBJ1-2; perhaps TRBD1 as D (5 bases). Trimming took off 9 bases at V and 0 bases at J, with 14 bases between the two ends. The CDR3 runs to 14 residues. The germline V gene has CDR1 MNHEY and CDR2 SMNVEV (reference sequence). The CDR3 is CASRTDTANYGYTF. CDR3 nucleotides: TGTGCCAGTCGCACGGACACGGCTAACTATGGCTACACCTTC.

The chain employs TRBV2 and TRBJ1-4; 7 bases agree with TRBD1. CDR1 is SNHLY, CDR2 FYNNEI, per germline. This CDR3 comprises 14 residues. J was trimmed by 8 bases and V by 6 bases; bases with no gene match: 9. The CDR3 DNA sequence: TGTGCCAGCAGAGGTGACAGGGCGTACGAAAAACTGTTTTTT. As protein: CASRGDRAYEKLFF.

The rearrangement joins TRBV7-8 to TRBJ2-3; D call uncertain. Germline CDR1 reads SGHVS; CDR2 reads FQNEAQ. CDR3 length: 11 amino acids. V was trimmed by 4 bases and J by 5 bases, leaving 4 bases between them. This CDR3 reads CASSSQDTQYF. In DNA, the CDR3 is TGTGCCAGCAGCTCCCAAGATACGCAGTATTTT.